Listed below are T cell receptor beta chains from one sample, sequenced in a study of T cell responses to AZD1222 COVID-19 vaccine. Produced via immunoSEQ multiplex PCR; TCRdb's table is partial and in-frame only. Found here are 100,000 or so clones, approximately 90% of them singletons; the top ten hold 4% to 5%. This sample comprised peripheral blood, obtained on day 0 of AZD1222 vaccination. These receptors all come from an adult in good health. Both conserved end residues are part of each CDR3. D genes are given only for firm matches. Some rows mark clone size as missing; the rest say once, few, many or name a class of expanded clone.

len	d_gene	j_gene	abundance	v_gene	CDR3aa	CDR3nt
12	.	TRBJ2-7	.	TRBV7-2	CASSQGPYEQYF	TGTGCCAGCAGCCAAGGACCCTACGAGCAGTACTTC
11	.	TRBJ2-7	.	TRBV27	CASSSYYEQYF	TGTGCCAGCAGTTCCTACTACGAGCAGTACTTC
12	.	TRBJ1-2	.	TRBV19	CASSLSTTGYTF	TGTGCCAGTAGTCTTTCCACGACTGGCTACACCTTC
12	.	TRBJ2-7	.	TRBV10-3	CAISERLGEQYF	TGTGCCATCAGTGAACGACTCGGGGAGCAGTACTTC
13	.	TRBJ1-5	.	TRBV6-4	CASSENRDQPQHF	TGTGCCAGCAGTGAGAACAGGGATCAGCCCCAGCATTTT
15	TRBD2	TRBJ2-2	.	TRBV6-2/TRBV6-3	CASSEFSGYTGELFF	TGTGCCAGCAGCGAGTTTAGCGGGTACACCGGGGAGCTGTTTTTT
12	.	TRBJ2-7	.	TRBV12-5	CASGLIGGEQYF	TGTGCTAGTGGTTTGATCGGGGGCGAGCAGTACTTC
12	.	TRBJ2-7	.	TRBV30	CAWNRKSYEQYF	TGTGCCTGGAATCGCAAATCCTACGAGCAGTACTTC
13	.	TRBJ1-5	.	TRBV6-1	CASSDWINQPQHF	TGTGCCAGCAGTGATTGGATCAATCAGCCCCAGCATTTT
16	.	TRBJ1-4	.	TRBV10-3	CAISERAQAGNEKLFF	TGTGCCATCAGTGAGAGGGCACAGGCCGGTAATGAAAAACTGTTTTTT
11	.	TRBJ2-2	.	TRBV24-1	CATTSTGELFF	TGTGCCACCACCTCCACCGGGGAGCTGTTTTTT
13	.	TRBJ1-1	.	TRBV28	CASSWDGNTEAFF	TGTGCCAGCAGTTGGGACGGCAACACTGAAGCTTTCTTT
11	.	TRBJ1-5	.	TRBV20-1	CSARAGQPQHF	TGCAGTGCTAGAGCGGGGCAGCCCCAGCATTTT
15	.	TRBJ1-2	.	TRBV4-2	CASSQGERVGYGYTF	TGTGCCAGCAGCCAAGGAGAACGGGTCGGCTATGGCTACACCTTC
13	.	TRBJ1-2	.	TRBV5-1	CASSLSGNYGYTF	TGCGCCAGCAGCTTGTCCGGGAACTATGGCTACACCTTC
14	TRBD2	TRBJ2-1	.	TRBV7-2	CASSPGTSLNEQFF	TGTGCCAGCAGCCCCGGGACTAGCCTCAATGAGCAGTTCTTC
16	TRBD2	TRBJ2-7	once	TRBV6-5	CASSSTSGRGLYEQYF	TGTGCCAGCAGTTCGACTAGCGGGAGGGGATTATACGAGCAGTACTTC
14	TRBD1	TRBJ1-2	.	TRBV24-1	CATSDLGQGYGYTF	TGTGCCACCAGTGATCTGGGACAGGGCTATGGCTACACCTTC
16	.	TRBJ2-2	.	TRBV27	CASTKDSSLSGGELFF	TGTGCCAGCACCAAGGACAGCTCTTTATCGGGCGGGGAGCTGTTTTTT
15	.	TRBJ1-5	.	TRBV30	CAWSRDRHPNQPQHF	TGTGCCTGGAGCCGGGACCGACATCCCAATCAGCCCCAGCATTTT
11	.	TRBJ2-7	.	TRBV12-3/TRBV12-4	CASSLRGEQYF	TGTGCCAGCAGTTTAAGGGGGGAGCAGTACTTC
15	.	TRBJ1-3	.	TRBV9	CASSVEAVSGNTIYF	TGTGCCAGCAGCGTAGAGGCCGTCTCTGGAAACACCATATATTTT
20	.	TRBJ1-4	.	TRBV4-3	CASSQDHSRQGIGRSEKLFF	TGCGCCAGCAGCCAAGATCATAGTCGGCAGGGTATCGGGCGGAGTGAAAAACTGTTTTTT
15	TRBD1	TRBJ1-1	.	TRBV5-1	CASSLVGTGNTEAFF	TGCGCCAGCAGCTTGGTTGGGACAGGTAACACTGAAGCTTTCTTT
14	.	TRBJ2-7	.	TRBV5-4	CASSLGQSSYEQYF	TGTGCCAGCAGCTTGGGTCAGAGCTCCTACGAGCAGTACTTC
12	TRBD2	TRBJ2-7	.	TRBV5-1	CASSREGSEQYF	TGCGCCAGCAGCCGGGAGGGGAGCGAGCAGTACTTC
16	TRBD1	TRBJ1-6	.	TRBV6-6	CASSYGTGRNNSPLHF	TGTGCCAGCAGTTACGGGACAGGAAGAAACAATTCACCCCTCCACTTT
17	TRBD2	TRBJ2-1	.	TRBV6-4	CASSQFRTSGGVHEQFF	TGTGCCAGCAGTCAATTTCGGACTAGCGGGGGGGTCCATGAGCAGTTCTTC
16	.	TRBJ1-5	.	TRBV6-6	CASSYSMNEGNQPQHF	TGTGCCAGCAGTTACTCGATGAATGAGGGCAATCAGCCCCAGCATTTT
15	TRBD1	TRBJ1-6	.	TRBV19	CASSMTTGGNSPLHF	TGTGCCAGTAGTATGACCACAGGGGGGAATTCACCCCTCCACTTT
17	.	TRBJ2-3	.	TRBV28	CASSRLEGAGGSDTQYF	TGTGCCAGCAGTCGGCTTGAGGGGGCGGGGGGATCAGATACGCAGTATTTT
14	.	TRBJ1-6	.	TRBV18	CASSRTADNSPLHF	TGTGCCAGCTCACGGACGGCGGATAATTCACCCCTCCACTTT
14	.	TRBJ1-6	.	TRBV7-9	CASSLEVRISPLHF	TGTGCCAGCAGCTTAGAAGTCCGGATTTCACCCCTCCACTTT
15	.	TRBJ2-1	.	TRBV4-3	CASSREVRVYNEQFF	TGCGCCAGCAGCCGAGAAGTCAGGGTTTACAATGAGCAGTTCTTC
13	.	TRBJ1-1	.	TRBV7-2	CASSSQGITEAFF	TGTGCCAGCAGTTCTCAGGGGATCACTGAAGCTTTCTTT
15	.	TRBJ2-1	once	TRBV4-1	CASSQVWDIYNEQFF	TGCGCCAGCAGCCAAGTTTGGGACATCTACAATGAGCAGTTCTTC
12	.	TRBJ2-2	.	TRBV5-5	CASSLEGRALFF	TGTGCCAGCAGCTTGGAGGGACGGGCCTTGTTTTTT
13	TRBD1	TRBJ2-1	.	TRBV7-3	CASSLDRAAEQFF	TGTGCCAGCAGCTTGGACAGGGCGGCTGAGCAGTTCTTC
13	.	TRBJ2-1	.	TRBV6-4	CASSVERANEQFF	TGTGCCAGCAGTGTGGAGCGGGCAAATGAGCAGTTCTTC
14	.	TRBJ1-6	.	TRBV7-2	CASRSGSYNSPLHF	TGTGCCAGCCGGTCTGGCTCCTATAATTCACCCCTCCACTTT
16	.	TRBJ1-1	.	TRBV4-3	CASSQVPGALLTEAFF	TGCGCCAGCAGCCAAGTTCCGGGGGCCCTTCTCACTGAAGCTTTCTTT
14	TRBD1	TRBJ2-7	.	TRBV6-2/TRBV6-3	CASSLTGVSYEQYF	TGTGCCAGCAGTTTGACAGGGGTTTCCTACGAGCAGTACTTC
12	.	TRBJ2-7	.	TRBV29-1	CSVEGNNYEQYF	TGCAGCGTTGAAGGCAACAACTACGAGCAGTACTTC
14	.	TRBJ2-7	.	TRBV19	CASSPRTVSYEQYF	TGTGCCAGTAGTCCAAGGACGGTGAGCTACGAGCAGTACTTC
13	.	TRBJ1-2	.	TRBV12-3/TRBV12-4	CASSLVGDYGYTF	TGTGCCAGCAGTTTGGTGGGTGACTATGGCTACACCTTC
13	.	TRBJ1-6	.	TRBV6-1	CASSEVGNSPLHF	TGTGCCAGCAGTGAAGTAGGGAATTCACCCCTCCACTTT
17	TRBD1	TRBJ2-2	.	TRBV3-1/TRBV3-2	CASSQEGQGEPNGELFF	TGTGCCAGCAGCCAAGAGGGACAGGGGGAACCAAACGGGGAGCTGTTTTTT
17	TRBD2	TRBJ2-3	.	TRBV5-1	CASSLASGASSTDTQYF	TGCGCCAGCAGCTTGGCTAGCGGGGCATCTAGCACAGATACGCAGTATTTT